The sequence of this TCR beta chain was determined in a study of CD8 T cells in Susac syndrome. Random-hexamer reverse transcription was applied to roughly 0.5 to 1 ug RNA. TCRdb analysed the immunoSEQ multiplex PCR reads with MiXCR anew, one entry per CDR3 protein. The sample includes about 160,000 distinct CDR3 sequences, approximately 92% seen only once; the top ten take more than 0.11%. Trimming pared 1 base from V and 9 bases from J, leaving 10 bases between. The CDR3 contains 13 residues. Germline V gene lookup returns CDR1 LGHDT and CDR2 YNNKEL (reference sequence). The gene calls are TRBV3-1 and TRBJ2-1; D could derive from TRBD1 or TRBD2 (6 bases each). Sequencing was done on a sample of CD4+ T cells from PBMCs. This sequence was found in a human donor in good health. CDR3 DNA: TGTGCCAGCAGCCAAGGGGGGGCCCGTGAGCAGTTCTTC. Protein: CASSQGGAREQFF.